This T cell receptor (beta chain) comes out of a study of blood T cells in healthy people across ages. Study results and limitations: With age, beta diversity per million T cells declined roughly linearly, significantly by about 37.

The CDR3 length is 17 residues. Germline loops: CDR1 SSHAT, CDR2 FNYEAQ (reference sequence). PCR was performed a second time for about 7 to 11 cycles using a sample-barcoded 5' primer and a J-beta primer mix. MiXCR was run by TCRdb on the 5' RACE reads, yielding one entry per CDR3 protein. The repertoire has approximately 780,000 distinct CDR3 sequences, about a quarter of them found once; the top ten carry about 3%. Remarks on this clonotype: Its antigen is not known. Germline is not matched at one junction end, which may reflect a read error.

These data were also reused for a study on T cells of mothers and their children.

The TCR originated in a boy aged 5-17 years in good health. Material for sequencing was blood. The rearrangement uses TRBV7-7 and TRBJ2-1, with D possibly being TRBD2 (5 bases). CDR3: CASSPYRRSRSYNEQFF. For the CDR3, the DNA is TGTGCTAGCAGCCCCTATAGGAGGAGTAGGTCCTACAATGAGCAGTTCTTC.